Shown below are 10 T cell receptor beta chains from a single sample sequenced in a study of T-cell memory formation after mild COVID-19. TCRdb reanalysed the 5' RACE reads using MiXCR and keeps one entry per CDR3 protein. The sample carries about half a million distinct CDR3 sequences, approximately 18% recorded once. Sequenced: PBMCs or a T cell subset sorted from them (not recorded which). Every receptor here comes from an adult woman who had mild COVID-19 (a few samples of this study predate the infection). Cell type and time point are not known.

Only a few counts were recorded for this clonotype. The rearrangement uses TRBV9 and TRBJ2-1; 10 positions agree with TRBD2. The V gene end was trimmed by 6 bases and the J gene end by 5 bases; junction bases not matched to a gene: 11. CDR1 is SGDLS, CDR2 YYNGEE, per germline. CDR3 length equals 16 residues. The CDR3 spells CASTSLAGGLDNEQFF. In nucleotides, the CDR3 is TGTGCCAGCACCTCATTAGCGGGAGGTTTGGACAATGAGCAGTTCTTC. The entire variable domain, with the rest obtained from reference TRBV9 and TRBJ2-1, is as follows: DSGVTQTPKHLITATGQRVTLRCSPRSGDLSVYWYQQSLDQGLQFLIQYYNGEERAKGNILERFSAQQFPDLHSELNLSSLELGDSALYFCASTSLAGGLDNEQFFGPGTRLTVL.

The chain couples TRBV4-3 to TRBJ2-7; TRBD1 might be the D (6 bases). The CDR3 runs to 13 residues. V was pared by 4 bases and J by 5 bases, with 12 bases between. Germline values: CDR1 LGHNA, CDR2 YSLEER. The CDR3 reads CASSPPGVDEQYF. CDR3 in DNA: TGCGCCAGCAGCCCGCCAGGGGTAGACGAGCAGTACTTC.

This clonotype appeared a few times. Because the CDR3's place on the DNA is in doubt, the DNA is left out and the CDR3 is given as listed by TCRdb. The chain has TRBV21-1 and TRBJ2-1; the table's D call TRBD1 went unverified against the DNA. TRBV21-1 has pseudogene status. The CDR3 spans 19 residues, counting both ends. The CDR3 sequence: CASSKLRTFGGGTYNEQFF.

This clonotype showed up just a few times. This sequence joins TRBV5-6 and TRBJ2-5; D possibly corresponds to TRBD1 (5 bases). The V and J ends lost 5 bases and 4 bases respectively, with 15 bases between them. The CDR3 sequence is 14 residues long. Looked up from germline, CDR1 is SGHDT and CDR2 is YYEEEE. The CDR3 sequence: CASSRPHGAETQYF. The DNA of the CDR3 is TGTGCCAGCAGTCGGCCCCATGGGGCAGAGACCCAGTACTTC.

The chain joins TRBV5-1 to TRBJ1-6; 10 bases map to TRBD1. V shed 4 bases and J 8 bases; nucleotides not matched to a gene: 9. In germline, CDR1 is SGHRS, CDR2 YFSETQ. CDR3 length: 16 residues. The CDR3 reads CASSHNRQGAYSPLHF. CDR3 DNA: TGCGCCAGCAGCCATAACCGACAGGGGGCTTATTCACCCCTCCACTTT.

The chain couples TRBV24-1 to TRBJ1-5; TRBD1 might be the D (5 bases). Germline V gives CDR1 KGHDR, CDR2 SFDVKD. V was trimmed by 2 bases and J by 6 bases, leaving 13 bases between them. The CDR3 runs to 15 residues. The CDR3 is CATSDSTGGVQPQHF. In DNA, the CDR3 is TGTGCCACCAGTGATTCTACGGGGGGGGTTCAGCCCCAGCATTTT.

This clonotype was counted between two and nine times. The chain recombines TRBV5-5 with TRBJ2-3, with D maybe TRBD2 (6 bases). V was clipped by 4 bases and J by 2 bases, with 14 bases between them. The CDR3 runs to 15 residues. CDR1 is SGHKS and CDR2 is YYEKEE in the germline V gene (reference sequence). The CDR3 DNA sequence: TGTGCCAGCAGCCCGGGGGACTTTCCCACAGATACGCAGTATTTT. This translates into CASSPGDFPTDTQYF.

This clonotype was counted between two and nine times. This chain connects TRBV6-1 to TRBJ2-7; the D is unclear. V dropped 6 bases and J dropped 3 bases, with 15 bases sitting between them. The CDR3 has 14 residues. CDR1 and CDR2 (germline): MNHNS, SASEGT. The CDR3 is CASSLTTQDYEQYF. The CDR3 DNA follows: TGTGCCAGCAGCCTAACCACTCAGGACTACGAGCAGTACTTC.

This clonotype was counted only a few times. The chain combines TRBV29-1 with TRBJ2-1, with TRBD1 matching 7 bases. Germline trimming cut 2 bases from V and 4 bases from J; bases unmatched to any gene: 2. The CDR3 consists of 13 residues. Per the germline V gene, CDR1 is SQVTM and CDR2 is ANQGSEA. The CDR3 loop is CSVEQDRYNEQFF. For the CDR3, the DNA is TGCAGCGTTGAACAGGACAGGTACAATGAGCAGTTCTTC.

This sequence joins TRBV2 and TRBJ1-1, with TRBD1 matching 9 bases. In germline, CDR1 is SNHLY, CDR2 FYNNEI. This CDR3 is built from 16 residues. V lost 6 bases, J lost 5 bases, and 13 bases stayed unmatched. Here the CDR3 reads CASRDPGQGSGTEAFF. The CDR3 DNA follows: TGTGCCAGCAGAGATCCGGGACAGGGTAGTGGTACTGAAGCTTTCTTT.